A single sample gave rise to the 18 T cell receptor beta chains below, sequenced in a study of blood T cell repertoires in COVID-19. TCRdb keeps only in-frame clones here, not all; method: immunoSEQ multiplex PCR. Of 70,000 to 95,000 clones listed, around 90% are singletons. Sequencing used peripheral blood. Source of these receptors: a man aged 50-60 years with COVID-19, enrolled during active disease.

The V call is TRBV7-8, the J call TRBJ2-3, with D uncertain. The germline CDR1 and CDR2 sequences are SGHVS and FQNEAQ. The germline V and J ends were trimmed by 6 bases and 3 bases, with 16 bases remaining between them. The CDR3 has 15 residues. Here the CDR3 reads CASSPSLGLTDTQYF. CDR3 bases: TGTGCCAGCAGTCCATCGCTGGGCCTAACAGATACGCAGTATTTT.

This clone has a handful of counts. The chain is built from TRBV7-2 and TRBJ2-2; 8 nucleotides match TRBD2. The CDR3 contains 16 residues. The germline V gene has CDR1 SGHTA and CDR2 FQGNSA. Germline trimming cut 5 bases from V and 5 bases from J; bases unmatched to any gene: 10. The CDR3: CASSRLTGGLTGELFF. The CDR3 nucleotides are TGTGCCAGCAGCCGCCTCACGGGGGGGCTTACCGGGGAGCTGTTTTTT.

The V call is TRBV4-1, the J call TRBJ1-2, with 7 nucleotides matching TRBD1. The CDR3 length is 16 residues. Trimming removed 4 bases from V and 6 bases from J; junction bases left unmatched: 14. Germline CDR1 reads MGHRA; CDR2 reads YSYEKL. DNA for the CDR3: TGCGCCAGCAGCCTAATCGCCGGCGGGACAGACCATGGCTACACCTTC. This translates into CASSLIAGGTDHGYTF.

The chain employs TRBV5-1 and TRBJ1-1; TRBD1 matches at 7 bases. Germline-derived CDR1 and CDR2 are SGHRS and YFSETQ. CDR3 size: 16 residues. Trimming at V came to 4 bases and at J to 1 base, leaving 10 bases not matched to a gene. In nucleotides, the CDR3 is TGCGCCAGCAGCCCCCTAGCTAGACAGGGGAACACTGAAGCTTTCTTT. This gives the protein CASSPLARQGNTEAFF.

The chain combines TRBV28 with TRBJ1-1; D perhaps matches TRBD1 (6 bases). This CDR3 is 13 amino acids long. The V gene lost 5 bases and the J gene lost 3 bases, with 10 bases spanning the gap. Germline CDR1 reads MDHEN; CDR2 reads SYDVKM. Here the CDR3 DNA reads TGTGCCAGCAGTCTCGGACAGTACACTGAAGCTTTCTTT. As protein: CASSLGQYTEAFF.

The chain uses TRBV6-1 and TRBJ2-2; D remains unclear. Germline V CDR1 and CDR2: MNHNS, SASEGT. This CDR3 is 17 amino acids long. The V gene lost 1 base and the J gene lost 0 bases, with 12 bases spanning the gap. The CDR3 here is CASSEVVQVTNTGELFF. CDR3 DNA sequence: TGTGCCAGCAGTGAAGTAGTCCAGGTGACGAACACCGGGGAGCTGTTTTTT.

This rearrangement joins TRBV12-3 or TRBV12-4 to TRBJ1-1, with 8 positions matching TRBD1. The CDR3 consists of 13 residues. Unmatched junction bases numbered 5, after V lost 7 bases and J lost 4 bases. CDR3 coding DNA: TGTGCCAGCAAACGACAGGGGTCCACTGAAGCTTTCTTT. Translated: CASKRQGSTEAFF.

The rearrangement links TRBV15 to TRBJ1-5; TRBD1 is a possible D gene (5 bases). The germline gives CDR1 LNHNV, CDR2 YYDKDF (reference sequence). The CDR3 sequence is 17 residues long. The V gene lost 3 bases and the J gene lost 6 bases, with 21 bases spanning the gap. The CDR3 spells CATSSRVGGQGRQPQHF. CDR3 coding DNA: TGTGCCACCAGCAGCAGAGTGGGAGGGCAGGGCCGTCAGCCCCAGCATTTT.

The gene calls are TRBV11-2 and TRBJ1-2, with TRBD1 matching 8 bases. Trimming cost V 3 bases and J 7 bases; bases outside gene matches: 7. Germline V CDR1 and CDR2: SGHAT, FQNNGV. The CDR3 runs 14 residues. The CDR3 loop is CASSLDRAKGGYTF. CDR3 sequence (DNA): TGTGCCAGCAGCTTGGACAGGGCTAAAGGTGGCTACACCTTC.

The chain combines TRBV5-1 with TRBJ2-3, with D uncertain. Germline CDR1 SGHRS, CDR2 YFSETQ. V lost 0 bases to trimming and J lost 3 bases, with 8 bases between them. The CDR3 extends over 14 amino acids. The CDR3, as DNA: TGCGCCAGCAGCTTGGCCGCGAGGACAGATACGCAGTATTTT. Protein product: CASSLAARTDTQYF.

This clone was counted a single time. V usage is TRBV14 and J usage is TRBJ1-1; 7 bases are a match to TRBD1. Per germline, CDR1 SGHDN and CDR2 FVKESK. Germline trimming cut 3 bases from V and 0 bases from J; bases unmatched to any gene: 10. This CDR3 region has 17 residues. CDR3 region: CASSQFRGTWLNTEAFF. As DNA, the CDR3 is TGTGCCAGCAGCCAGTTCAGGGGGACTTGGCTGAACACTGAAGCTTTCTTT.

The chain combines TRBV4-1 with TRBJ2-7; 9 positions agree with TRBD2. V shed 1 base and J 4 bases; nucleotides not matched to a gene: 11. This CDR3 has 17 residues. The germline gives CDR1 MGHRA, CDR2 YSYEKL. The CDR3 loop is CASSQGRTGTSSYEQYF. The CDR3 bases are TGCGCCAGCAGCCAAGGGCGTACCGGGACTAGCTCTTACGAGCAGTACTTC.

In this sample, this clone turned up once. The chain links TRBV4-1 to TRBJ1-1; maybe TRBD1 (5 bases). Germline CDR1 reads MGHRA; CDR2 reads YSYEKL. Trimming left V 4 bases short and J 10 bases short, with 16 bases between. CDR3 length equals 13 residues. This CDR3 reads CASSRGGAESAFF. The CDR3 DNA reads TGCGCCAGCAGCCGTGGAGGGGCCGAGTCAGCTTTCTTT.

The chain joins TRBV5-6 to TRBJ2-1; the match to TRBD2 covers 9 bases. Germline V CDR1 and CDR2: SGHDT, YYEEEE. V dropped 2 bases and J dropped 8; count of bases not matched to a gene: 8. This CDR3 comprises 15 residues. CDR3 nucleotides: TGTGCCAGCAGCTTTAGAGACCGCGGGGGGGATGAGCAGTTCTTC. Its protein product is CASSFRDRGGDEQFF. The variable domain in full, completed from reference TRBV5-6 and TRBJ2-1, reads DAGVTQSPTHLIKTRGQQVTLRCSPKSGHDTVSWYQQALGQGPQFIFQYYEEEERQRGNFPDRFSGHQFPNYSSELNVNALLLGDSALYLCASSFRDRGGDEQFFGPGTRLTVL.

CDR3 region: CASSRQVNGHQPQHF. The CDR3 coding sequence is TGTGCCAGCAGTCGACAGGTTAACGGACATCAGCCCCAGCATTTT. V gene TRBV28 combines with J gene TRBJ1-5; tentative D call: TRBD1 (6 bases). Trimming removed 5 bases at V and 5 bases at J, with 16 bases between. Germline V gene data show CDR1 as MDHEN and CDR2 as SYDVKM. The CDR3 has 15 residues.

The chain uses TRBV7-2 and TRBJ1-2; 7 bases match TRBD1. CDR1 SGHTA and CDR2 FQGNSA come from the germline V gene. The CDR3 length is 12 residues. Trimming at V came to 5 bases and at J to 7 bases, leaving 4 bases not matched to a gene. The CDR3 DNA reads as TGTGCCAGCAGCATACAGGGGACTGGCTACACCTTC. The encoded protein is CASSIQGTGYTF.

The chain couples TRBV12-3 or TRBV12-4 to TRBJ1-2; 8 bases map to TRBD1. V gave up 3 bases and J gave up 7 bases; unmatched junction bases: 1. The length of the CDR3 is 12 residues. CDR3 sequence reads: CASSFTGGGYTF. CDR3 nucleotides: TGTGCCAGCAGTTTCACAGGGGGTGGCTACACCTTC.

This chain joins TRBV14 and TRBJ2-5; 8 bases are a match to TRBD2. V shed 0 bases, J shed 5 bases, and the junction held 2 bases outside the gene matches. Germline V gene data show CDR1 as SGHDN and CDR2 as FVKESK. The CDR3 length is 14 residues. The CDR3 spells CASSQDQRGETQYF. The CDR3 DNA sequence: TGTGCCAGCAGCCAAGATCAGCGGGGGGAGACCCAGTACTTC.